The source of this T cell receptor beta chain is a study of memory CD8 T cells in hepatitis C reinfection. For the study at large: HCV reinfection: RNA-positive following two negative tests at least 60 days apart. Pre-reinfection sampling occurred 55 to 20 weeks ahead of detected reinfection.

Assay used: immunoSEQ multiplex PCR; TCRdb lists only in-frame clones, some missing. The sample lists 45,000 to 65,000 clones, roughly 86% occurring once. Trimming pared 1 base from V and 5 bases from J, leaving 13 bases between. The CDR3 runs 15 residues. CDR1 and CDR2 from the germline V gene are SGHAT and FQNNGV. The sample's time point: pre-reinfection, 55 to 20 weeks before reinfection detection. No in vitro expansion preceded TCR sequencing of the sorted cells. The TCR was taken from a man aged 18 to 29 with hepatitis C virus infection. The chain joins TRBV11-2 to TRBJ2-3; a weak D match, TRBD2 (6 bases). The specimen sequenced was naive CD8+ T cells sorted from blood. This chain's CDR3 is CASSLGPEGGDTQYF. The CDR3 DNA follows: TGTGCCAGCAGCTTAGGGCCCGAGGGAGGAGATACGCAGTATTTT.